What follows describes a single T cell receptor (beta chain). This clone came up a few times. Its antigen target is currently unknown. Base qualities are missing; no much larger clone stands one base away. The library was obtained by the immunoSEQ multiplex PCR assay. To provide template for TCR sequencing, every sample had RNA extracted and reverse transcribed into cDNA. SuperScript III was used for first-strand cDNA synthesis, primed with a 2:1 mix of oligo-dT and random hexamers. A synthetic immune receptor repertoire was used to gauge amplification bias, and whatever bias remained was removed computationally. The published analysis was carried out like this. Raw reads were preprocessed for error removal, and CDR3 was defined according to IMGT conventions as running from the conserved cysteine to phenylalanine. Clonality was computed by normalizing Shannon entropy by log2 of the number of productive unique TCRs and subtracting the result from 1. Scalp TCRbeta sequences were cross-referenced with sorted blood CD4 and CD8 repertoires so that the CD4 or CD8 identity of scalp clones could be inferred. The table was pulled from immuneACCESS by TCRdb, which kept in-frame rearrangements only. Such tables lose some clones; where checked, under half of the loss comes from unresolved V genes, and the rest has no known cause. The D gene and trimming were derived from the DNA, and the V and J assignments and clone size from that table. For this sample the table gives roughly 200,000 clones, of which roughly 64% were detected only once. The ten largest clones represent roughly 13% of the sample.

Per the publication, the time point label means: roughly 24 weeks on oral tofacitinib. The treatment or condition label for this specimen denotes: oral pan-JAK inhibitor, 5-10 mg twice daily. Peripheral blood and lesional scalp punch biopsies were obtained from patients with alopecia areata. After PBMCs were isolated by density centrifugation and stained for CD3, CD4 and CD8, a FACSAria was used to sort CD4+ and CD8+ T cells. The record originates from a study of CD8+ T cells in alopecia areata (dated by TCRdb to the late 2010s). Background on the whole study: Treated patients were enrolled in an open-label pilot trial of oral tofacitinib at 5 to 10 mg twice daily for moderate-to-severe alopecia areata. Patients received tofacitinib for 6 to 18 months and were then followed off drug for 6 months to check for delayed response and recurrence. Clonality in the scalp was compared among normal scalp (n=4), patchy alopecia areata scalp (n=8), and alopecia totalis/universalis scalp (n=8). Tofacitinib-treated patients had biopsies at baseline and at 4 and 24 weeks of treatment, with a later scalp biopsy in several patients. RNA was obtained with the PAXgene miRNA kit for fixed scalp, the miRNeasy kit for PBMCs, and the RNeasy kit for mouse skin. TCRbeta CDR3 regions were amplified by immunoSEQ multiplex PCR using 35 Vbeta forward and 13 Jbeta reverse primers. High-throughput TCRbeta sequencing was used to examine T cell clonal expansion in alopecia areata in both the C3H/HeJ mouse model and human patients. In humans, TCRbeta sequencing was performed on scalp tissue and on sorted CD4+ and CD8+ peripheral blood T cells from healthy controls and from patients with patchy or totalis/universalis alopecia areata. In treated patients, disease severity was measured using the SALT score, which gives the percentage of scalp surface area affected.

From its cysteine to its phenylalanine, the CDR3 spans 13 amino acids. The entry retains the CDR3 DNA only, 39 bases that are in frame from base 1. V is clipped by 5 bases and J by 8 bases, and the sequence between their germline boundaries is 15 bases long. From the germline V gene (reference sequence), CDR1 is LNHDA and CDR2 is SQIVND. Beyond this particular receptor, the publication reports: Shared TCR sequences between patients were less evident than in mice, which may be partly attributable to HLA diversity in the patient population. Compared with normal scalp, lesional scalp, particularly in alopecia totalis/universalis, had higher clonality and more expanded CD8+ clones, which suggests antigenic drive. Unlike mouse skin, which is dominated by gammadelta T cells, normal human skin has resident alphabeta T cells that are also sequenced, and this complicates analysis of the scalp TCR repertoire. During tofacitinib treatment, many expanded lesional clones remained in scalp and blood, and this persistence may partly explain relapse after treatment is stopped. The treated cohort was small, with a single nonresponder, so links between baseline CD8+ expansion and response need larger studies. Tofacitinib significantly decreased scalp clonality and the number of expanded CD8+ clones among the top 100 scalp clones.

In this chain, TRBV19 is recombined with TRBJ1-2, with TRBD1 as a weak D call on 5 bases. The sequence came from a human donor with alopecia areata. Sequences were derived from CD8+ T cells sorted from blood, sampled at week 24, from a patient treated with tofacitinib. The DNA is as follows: TGTGCCAGTAGTCCCCAGGGCTTGGGGGGCTACACCTTC. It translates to CASSPQGLGGYTF.